This T cell receptor beta chain was documented in a study of CXCR3-negative and CXCR3-positive naive CD8 T cells (dated by TCRdb to about 2019). Background on the whole study: In total, some 130 million TRB reads were obtained, corresponding to roughly 1.5 +/- 0.3 million reads per library. Naive subsets from 5 or 6 donors and memory cells from 3 donors were included in the TRBV-TRBJ cluster analysis. Diversity and physicochemical repertoire analyses covered some eleven donors pooled from two independent experiments.

The CDR3 runs 14 residues from the cysteine to the phenylalanine. Only the protein is available. CDR1 is given as SQVTM and CDR2 as ANQGSEA, both from the germline V gene. About this clonotype itself: Its antigen has not been determined.

Here is what the overall study found, with its caveats: Both naive subsets had comparably high repertoire diversity, while memory CD8+ T cells had much lower repertoire diversity. TRBV-TRBJ usage was similar between naive CXCR3-negative and CXCR3-positive cells from the same donor, while memory cells showed distinct patterns. Compared with CXCR3-negative naive cells, CXCR3-positive naive cells had TRB CDR3s with higher hydrophobicity (lower Kidera factor 4), lower energy, and higher strength and volume indices. Because surface CD5, which is linked to self-reactivity in mice, was comparable between the naive subsets, TCR interaction strength was also inferred from TRB CDR3 physicochemical properties. Freshly isolated PBMCs were used for most assays because CXCR3 expression went down partially after cryopreservation.

TCRdb names NextSeq 550 as the instrument used. The Human TCR Profiling Kit (MiLaboratory) was used to make UMI-labeled 5' RACE TRB cDNA libraries. cDNA synthesis used the entire amount of extracted RNA, and PCR amplification then used the entire amount of cDNA produced. Libraries were prepared in parallel using an identical number of PCR cycles. As for the original processing: With a minimum of two reads required per UMI, MIGEC and MiXCR pulled out about 53,000 +/- 10,000 unique UMI-labeled TRB cDNA molecules from each library. An average of 40,000 +/- 10,000 functional in-frame TRB CDR3 nucleotide clonotypes without stop codons was found per library. After downsampling to 5000 UMI-labeled TRB molecules per sample, diversity metrics, including normalized Shannon-Wiener and Chao1, were computed in VDJtools. VDJtools was used to calculate clonotype-size-weighted physicochemical properties of the central five CDR3 residues, namely interaction energy, strength, volume and Kidera factor 4. After TCRdb reprocessed the reads, each CDR3 protein sequence was kept as one row, without DNA. The V and J calls follow TCRdb's processing rather than the paper's. The table for this sample shows 84,000 or so distinct CDR3 sequences. Jointly, the top ten make up approximately 1.4% of the sample.

Each CD8+ T cell subset was flow-sorted in triplicate, with under 350,000 cells per subset placed directly into RLT lysis buffer. Naive CD8+ T cells were defined stringently as CD45RO-CCR7+CD27+CD95- to exclude memory contaminants. Peripheral blood mononuclear cells were isolated from buffy coats by standard density gradient centrifugation. Naive CXCR3-negative and CXCR3-positive CD8+ T cells were flow-sorted on a FACSAria III. An RNeasy Mini Kit was used to extract total RNA from the sorted cells. The receptor was isolated from a human donor in good health. Some clones in this sample may be carry-over from other donors' samples. The sample comprised naive CXCR3- CD8+ T cells from blood. This sample's cell subset or site label indicates: CD45RO-CCR7+CD27+CD95- naive CD8+ T cells lacking CXCR3 (TNR3-). The chain was built from TRBV29-1 and TRBJ2-1; as DNA is missing, the TRBD1 call by TCRdb cannot be tested. The CDR3 sequence is CSVPRDGSYNEQFF.